This TCR beta chain was documented in a study of cytomegalovirus exposure and HLA in healthy donors. Both 60 Vbeta primers and 13 Jbeta primers went into the PCR. Profiling relied on immunoSEQ multiplex PCR, and the TCRdb table lists in-frame clones only, not all of them. Of about 160,000 clones listed, 60% to 80% are singletons. The CDR3 totals 17 residues. The germline V gene has CDR1 SEHNR and CDR2 FQNEAQ (reference sequence). Germline trimming cut 2 bases from V and 6 bases from J; bases unmatched to any gene: 7. V usage is TRBV7-9 and J usage is TRBJ2-2, with 12 bases that match TRBD2. The sequence derives from a man aged 55-75 years in good health and CMV-seronegative. Sequenced material: PBMCs. CDR3 residues: CASSLRLAGAMAGELFF. The DNA for the CDR3 is TGTGCCAGCAGCTTAAGACTAGCGGGAGCAATGGCCGGGGAGCTGTTTTTT.